The 21 T cell receptor beta chains below were found in one sample sequenced in a study of CD8+CD57+ T cells in acquired aplastic anemia. Genomic DNA served as template for TCR beta VDJ and CDR3 profiling. TCRdb called the reads again in MiXCR, with one record for every CDR3 protein. The sample carries 180,000 or so distinct CDR3 sequences, roughly 50% recorded once. Selection for sequencing was limited to patients who had shown CD8+CD57+ cell expansion by flow cytometry. Sequences were obtained from sorted CD4+, CD8+, or CD8+CD57+ T cells (not recorded which) from PBMCs. Receptors originate from a human donor with aplastic anemia.

This clonotype has ten or more counts. This chain connects TRBV19 to TRBJ2-7; the match to TRBD1 covers 9 bases. J was trimmed by 4 bases and V by 5 bases; bases with no gene match: 9. The CDR3 contains 15 residues. Looked up from germline, CDR1 is LNHDA and CDR2 is SQIVND (reference sequence). CDR3 sequence: CASSSNRDRVYEQYF. CDR3 coding DNA: TGTGCCAGTAGTTCCAACCGGGACAGGGTTTACGAGCAGTACTTC. The full variable domain, completed using reference TRBV19 and TRBJ2-7, is DGGITQSPKYLFRKEGQNVTLSCEQNLNHDAMYWYRQDPGQGLRLIYYSQIVNDFQKGDIAEGYSVSREKKESFPLTVTSAQKNPTAFYLCASSSNRDRVYEQYFGPGTRLTVT.

With regard to this clonotype: Its ends do not fully match the called genes, so a read error is possible. The chain couples TRBV5-1 to TRBJ2-7; 11 bases are shared with TRBD2. CDR3 size: 14 residues. Germline CDR1 SGHRS, CDR2 YFSETQ. The CDR3 nucleotides are TGCGCCAGCAGCTTGGAGCTAGCGGGGGGCATGGTCGACTTC. Translated, it gives CASSLELAGGMVDF.

The chain is built from TRBV19 and TRBJ2-7; 8 nucleotides agree with TRBD2. Per the germline V gene, CDR1 is LNHDA and CDR2 is SQIVND (reference sequence). The CDR3 extends over 15 amino acids. Germline trimming cut 5 bases from V and 3 bases from J; bases unmatched to any gene: 9. CDR3 sequence reads: CASSPTGGRGYEQYF. In DNA, the CDR3 is TGTGCCAGTAGTCCCACGGGAGGGAGGGGCTACGAGCAGTACTTC.

This clonotype was seen only a few times. The rearrangement joins TRBV7-6 to TRBJ1-5, with a possible D match to TRBD1 (5 bases). Germline loops: CDR1 SGHVS, CDR2 FNYEAQ. The CDR3 runs 13 residues. Trimming pared 8 bases from V and 1 base from J, leaving 9 bases between. CDR3 DNA sequence: TGTGCCAGCCAGGGAGGCAGCAATCAGCCCCAGCATTTT. Translation: CASQGGSNQPQHF.

Comment on this clonotype: The conserved final phenylalanine or tryptophan is absent from the CDR3, which likely points to a read error. V is TRBV7-8 and J is TRBJ2-1; weak D call: TRBD2 (6 bases). CDR1 and CDR2 from the germline V gene are SGHVS and FQNEAQ. Trimming pared 3 bases from V and 2 bases from J, leaving 11 bases between. CDR3 length: 15 amino acids. The CDR3 nucleotides are TGTGCCAGCAGCTTGCTAGCGCTCACCTACAATGAGCAGTTCCTC. Residues: CASSLLALTYNEQFL.

At least ten counts were recorded for this clonotype. The chain recombines TRBV25-1 with TRBJ2-5; 8 bases match TRBD1. The CDR3 totals 15 residues. Germline CDR1 is MGHDK and CDR2 is SYGVNS. V shed 4 bases and J 5 bases; nucleotides not matched to a gene: 9. In DNA form, the CDR3 reads TGTGCCAGCAGTGGAGGGACAGGTTACGTTGAGACCCAGTACTTC. Residues: CASSGGTGYVETQYF.

This clonotype has only a few counts. The CDR3 spells CASSQDMGLLGRPEAFF. The DNA for the CDR3 is TGTGCCAGCAGCCAAGATATGGGGCTCCTTGGTCGGCCTGAAGCTTTCTTT. The chain has TRBV3-1 and TRBJ1-1, with a possible D match to TRBD1 (5 bases). The CDR3 has 17 amino acids. Germline values: CDR1 LGHDT, CDR2 YNNKEL (reference sequence). The V end lost 0 bases, the J end lost 6 bases, and 20 bases lay between the germline ends.

V usage is TRBV19 and J usage is TRBJ1-1, with D possibly matching TRBD1 (5 bases). V was trimmed by 3 bases and J by 0 bases, leaving 11 bases between them. The CDR3 covers 15 residues. Germline CDR1 is LNHDA and CDR2 is SQIVND (reference sequence). CDR3 region: CASSIGAGMNTEAFF. DNA for the CDR3: TGTGCCAGTAGTATTGGGGCAGGGATGAACACTGAAGCTTTCTTT.

The chain carries TRBV5-4 and TRBJ1-2; D unresolved. Germline loops: CDR1 SGHNT, CDR2 YYREEE (reference sequence). The CDR3 has 15 residues. V was clipped by 4 bases and J by 4 bases, with 17 bases between them. The DNA for the CDR3 is TGTGCCAGCAGCCCGAAAAAGGAGGGATTCTATGGCTACACCTTC. Its protein is CASSPKKEGFYGYTF.

The table lists this clonotype with a few counts. The chain joins TRBV29-1 to TRBJ1-1; TRBD1 matches at 9 bases. CDR1 and CDR2 from the germline V gene are SQVTM and ANQGSEA. The CDR3 runs to 14 residues. The V gene end was trimmed by 4 bases and the J gene end by 5 bases; junction bases not matched to a gene: 8. This CDR3 is CSVGQTGGVTEAFF. CDR3 coding DNA: TGCAGCGTTGGTCAGACAGGGGGTGTAACTGAAGCTTTCTTT.

V is TRBV2 and J is TRBJ2-1, with 8 bases identical to TRBD2. CDR3 length: 17 amino acids. J was trimmed by 4 bases and V by 1 base; bases with no gene match: 9. Germline assignment: CDR1 SNHLY and CDR2 FYNNEI. CDR3: CASSEGVAGTLYNEQFF. In DNA, the CDR3 is TGTGCCAGCAGTGAAGGTGTAGCGGGGACACTTTACAATGAGCAGTTCTTC.

This clonotype was detected many times. The V gene is TRBV6-1, the J gene TRBJ2-5, with 13 bases matching TRBD2. V lost 6 bases and J lost 5; bases outside the gene matches: 9. The CDR3 length is 16 residues. Germline V gene sequence: CDR1 MNHNS, CDR2 SASEGT. The CDR3 nucleotides are TGTGCCAGCAGCCAGGGACTAGCGGGGAATGGGGAGACCCAGTACTTC. Protein product: CASSQGLAGNGETQYF.

With regard to this clonotype: At one end, the junction sequence differs from germline, possibly due to a read error. The V call is TRBV29-1, the J call TRBJ1-1; D call uncertain. The germline CDR1 and CDR2 sequences are SQVTM and ANQGSEA. This CDR3 has 15 residues. The CDR3 protein is CSVEPRPLLNAEAFF. Here the CDR3 DNA reads TGCAGCGTTGAACCCCGGCCCTTGTTGAACGCTGAAGCTTTCTTT.

The chain uses TRBV10-3 and TRBJ2-7; D is ambiguous. CDR1 ENHRY and CDR2 SYGVKD come from the germline V gene. V shed 0 bases and J shed 4 bases, with 4 bases lying between them. The CDR3 is 12 amino acids. The CDR3 is CAISESRYEQYF. The CDR3 nucleotides read TGTGCCATCAGTGAGTCTCGGTACGAGCAGTACTTC.

DNA for the CDR3: TGTGCCAGCAGCATGACCGCTCAAGGGGACCTCTATGGCTACACCTTC. It codes for CASSMTAQGDLYGYTF. V and J are TRBV11-2 and TRBJ1-2; TRBD1 is a possible D gene (5 bases). V was trimmed by 5 bases and J by 4 bases, leaving 20 bases between them. The CDR3 has 16 amino acids. Germline assignment: CDR1 SGHAT and CDR2 FQNNGV. The whole variable domain, filled in from reference TRBV11-2 and TRBJ1-2, reads EAGVAQSPRYKIIEKRQSVAFWCNPISGHATLYWYQQILGQGPKLLIQFQNNGVVDDSQLPKDRFSAERLKGVDSTLKIQPAKLEDSAVYLCASSMTAQGDLYGYTFGSGTRLTVV.

In this sample, this clonotype turned up many times. V and J are TRBV20-1 and TRBJ2-4, with 7 bases lining up with TRBD2. Germline assignment: CDR1 DFQATT and CDR2 SNEGSKA (reference sequence). Unmatched junction bases numbered 11, after V lost 3 bases and J lost 6 bases. CDR3 length equals 15 residues. CDR3 DNA sequence: TGCAGTGCTAGGCCCGGCTCGGCGGGGGTAAACATTCAGTACTTC. This sequence encodes CSARPGSAGVNIQYF.

The count of this clonotype is one. The genes are TRBV5-1 and TRBJ2-1, with 7 bases that match TRBD2. V lost 0 bases and J lost 2; bases outside the gene matches: 8. Germline loops: CDR1 SGHRS, CDR2 YFSETQ. There are 17 residues in the CDR3. The CDR3 DNA reads TGCGCCAGCAGCTTGGGCGCTACGGGAGGAACCTACAATGAGCAGTTCTTC. Its translation is CASSLGATGGTYNEQFF. Full variable domain (missing parts from reference TRBV5-1 and TRBJ2-1): KAGVTQTPRYLIKTRGQQVTLSCSPISGHRSVSWYQQTPGQGLQFLFEYFSETQRNKGNFPGRFSGRQFSNSRSEMNVSTLELGDSALYLCASSLGATGGTYNEQFFGPGTRLTVL.

V gene TRBV5-8 combines with J gene TRBJ2-7, with 15 bases matching TRBD2. The CDR3 consists of 15 residues. V lost 3 bases to trimming and J lost 4 bases; unmatched junction nucleotides: 2. Germline V lookup: CDR1 SGHTS, CDR2 YDEGEE. The CDR3 DNA reads TGTGCCAGCAGCTGGGGGACTAGCGGGGGGTACGAGCAGTACTTC. This encodes CASSWGTSGGYEQYF.

V and J are TRBV10-3 and TRBJ2-5; D gene uncertain. Germline V CDR1 and CDR2: ENHRY, SYGVKD. V dropped 6 bases and J dropped 5 bases, with 16 bases sitting between them. This CDR3 has 14 residues. In DNA form, the CDR3 reads TGTGCCATCAGGGAGACATGGCCCTCTGAGACCCAGTACTTC. This sequence encodes CAIRETWPSETQYF.

V is TRBV5-6 and J is TRBJ2-7, with a possible D match to TRBD2 (6 bases). CDR3 length equals 14 residues. Germline CDR1 SGHDT, CDR2 YYEEEE. V lost 5 bases and J lost 1, with 13 bases in between. The CDR3 loop reads CASSPGVESYEQYF. For the CDR3, the DNA is TGTGCCAGCAGTCCGGGGGTGGAATCCTACGAGCAGTACTTC.

This chain uses TRBV9 with TRBJ1-1; D remains ambiguous. The germline V gene encodes CDR1 SGDLS and CDR2 YYNGEE. CDR3 length equals 13 residues. V lost 3 bases and J 1 base, leaving 7 bases between the germline ends. The CDR3 region is CASSDGPNTEAFF. CDR3 nucleotides: TGTGCCAGCAGCGACGGGCCGAACACTGAAGCTTTCTTT.